The 21 T cell receptor beta chains below were found in one sample sequenced in a study of cytomegalovirus exposure and HLA in healthy donors. 60 Vbeta and 13 Jbeta primers were used in PCR. Clones were sequenced by immunoSEQ multiplex PCR, and TCRdb holds only the in-frame ones, with some missing. Reported are approximately 82,000 clones; the ten largest clones contain over 1.2%. Input material: PBMCs. These receptors all come from a woman aged 55-69 years in good health and CMV-seronegative.

This chain joins TRBV2 and TRBJ2-5, with D unclear. Germline V gives CDR1 SNHLY, CDR2 FYNNEI. Between the trimmed V and J ends, which lost 3 bases and 7 bases, there was a span of 9 bases. The CDR3 is 12 amino acids. The DNA for the CDR3 is TGTGCCAGCAGTGATCCCCCTACGACCCAGTACTTC. Translated, it gives CASSDPPTTQYF.

CDR3: CASSEGVQARETQYF. The CDR3 DNA reads as TGTGCCAGCAGTGAAGGGGTACAGGCTAGAGAGACCCAGTACTTC. The chain uses TRBV6-1 and TRBJ2-5; maybe TRBD1 (5 bases). V shed 1 base and J shed 4 bases, with 13 bases lying between them. The CDR3 has 15 amino acids. The V gene's germline CDR1 is MNHNS and CDR2 SASEGT.

The chain employs TRBV28 and TRBJ2-7, with 8 nucleotides matching TRBD1. In germline, CDR1 is MDHEN, CDR2 SYDVKM. Germline trimming cut 5 bases from V and 1 base from J; bases unmatched to any gene: 10. This CDR3 has 16 amino acids. CDR3 loop: CASSPPWTGISYEQYF. The CDR3 bases are TGTGCCAGCAGTCCCCCGTGGACAGGGATTTCCTACGAGCAGTACTTC.

V and J are TRBV29-1 and TRBJ2-1; the D gene is possibly TRBD2 (6 bases). This CDR3 is built from 14 residues. Trimming removed 7 bases from V and 5 bases from J, with 18 bases in between. CDR1 is SQVTM, CDR2 ANQGSEA, per germline. The CDR3 DNA reads TGCAGCGCCCGACGGGCGGGATGGGACAATGAGCAGTTCTTC. Encoded protein: CSARRAGWDNEQFF.

The V and J genes are TRBV10-3 and TRBJ2-2, with 8 nucleotides matching TRBD1. The CDR3 sequence is 19 residues long. Germline CDR1 is ENHRY and CDR2 is SYGVKD. V was clipped by 9 bases and J by 2 bases; unmatched bases: 20. The CDR3 DNA reads as TGTGCCATAAACGGGGGCAGGGGGCTTATGAAGGGAAACACCGGGGAGCTGTTTTTT. This encodes CAINGGRGLMKGNTGELFF.

V usage is TRBV4-1 and J usage is TRBJ1-2; TRBD1 matches at 8 bases. The CDR3 consists of 21 residues. The V gene end was trimmed by 6 bases and the J gene end by 4 bases; junction bases not matched to a gene: 28. CDR1 MGHRA and CDR2 YSYEKL come from the germline V gene. The chain's CDR3 is CASRYDRGVGPESVKLYGYTF. DNA of the CDR3: TGCGCCAGCAGGTACGACAGGGGAGTAGGCCCTGAAAGCGTCAAGCTCTATGGCTACACCTTC.

J is TRBJ1-4 and V is TRBV5-4; possible D gene TRBD1, 6 bases. The CDR3 runs 16 residues. V lost 3 bases to trimming and J lost 7 bases, with 19 bases between them. Germline CDR1 reads SGHNT; CDR2 reads YYREEE (reference sequence). The CDR3 bases are TGTGCCAGCAGCTCGAGGAAACAGGGTTCGGGTGAAAAACTGTTTTTT. Amino acids: CASSSRKQGSGEKLFF. Based on the CDR3 plus reference TRBV5-4 and TRBJ1-4, the full variable domain is ETGVTQSPTHLIKTRGQQVTLRCSSQSGHNTVSWYQQALGQGPQFIFQYYREEENGRGNFPPRFSGLQFPNYSSELNVNALELDDSALYLCASSSRKQGSGEKLFFGSGTQLSVL.

V is TRBV5-1 and J is TRBJ2-3; maybe TRBD2 (5 bases). CDR3 length: 11 amino acids. Deletions cut 3 bases from V and 6 bases from J, with 5 bases between. CDR1 is SGHRS, CDR2 YFSETQ, per germline. The chain's CDR3 is CASSWEDTQYF. DNA for the CDR3: TGCGCCAGCAGCTGGGAGGATACGCAGTATTTT.

The CDR3 coding sequence is TGTGCCAGCTCCCCCGGGACAGGGAACTTGAATTCACCCCTCCACTTT. This gives the protein CASSPGTGNLNSPLHF. The V call is TRBV18, the J call TRBJ1-6, with 9 bases identical to TRBD1. The CDR3 has 16 amino acids. Per the germline V gene, CDR1 is KGHSH and CDR2 is LQKENI. J lost 7 bases, V lost 6 bases, and 10 bases had no gene match.

The V and J genes are TRBV6-5 and TRBJ2-1; D possibly corresponds to TRBD2 (5 bases). V shed 0 bases and J shed 9 bases, with 18 bases lying between them. This CDR3 is 16 amino acids long. CDR1 is MNHEY, CDR2 SVGAGI, per germline. Here the CDR3 reads CASSYSDLRESGEQFF. CDR3 bases: TGTGCCAGCAGTTACTCTGACCTGAGGGAGAGCGGTGAGCAGTTCTTC.

The rearrangement joins TRBV11-3 to TRBJ2-1; 9 nucleotides line up with TRBD1. The length of the CDR3 is 15 residues. After removal of 4 bases from V and 1 base from J, the junction contained 2 bases not matched to a gene. CDR1 SGHNT and CDR2 YENEEA come from the germline V gene. The CDR3 DNA reads TGTGCCAGCAGCTCCGGGACAGGGTCCTACAATGAGCAGTTCTTC. This translates into CASSSGTGSYNEQFF.

The rearrangement joins TRBV28 to TRBJ1-5; TRBD1 matches 10 bases. The germline CDR1 and CDR2 sequences are MDHEN and SYDVKM. V lost 9 bases to trimming and J lost 5 bases; unmatched junction nucleotides: 7. The CDR3 is made up of 14 amino acids. As DNA, the CDR3 is TGTGCCAGTTCGATGGGACAGGGGTATCAGCCCCAGCATTTT. It specifies CASSMGQGYQPQHF.

The chain couples TRBV28 to TRBJ2-7; 8 positions agree with TRBD2. The CDR3 extends over 13 amino acids. Germline values: CDR1 MDHEN, CDR2 SYDVKM. CDR3 sequence reads: CIAGRAGAYEQYF. CDR3 bases: TGTATAGCGGGAAGAGCGGGGGCCTACGAGCAGTACTTC.

This chain joins TRBV5-4 and TRBJ1-3; 8 bases fit TRBD1. CDR1 and CDR2 (germline): SGHNT, YYREEE (reference sequence). V trimming: 4 bases; J trimming: 4 bases; junction bases outside the gene matches: 10. This CDR3 comprises 16 residues. CDR3 in amino acids: CASSRDRRKAGNTIYF. In nucleotides, the CDR3 is TGTGCCAGCAGCAGGGACAGGCGGAAGGCGGGAAACACCATATATTTT.

Here the CDR3 reads CASSESGTGAGELFF. The CDR3 DNA is TGCGCCAGCAGTGAGTCCGGCACAGGGGCCGGGGAGCTGTTTTTT. The rearrangement joins TRBV10-1 to TRBJ2-2, with 7 bases identical to TRBD1. The CDR3 length is 15 residues. Germline CDR1 reads WNHNN; CDR2 reads SYGVQD (reference sequence). With 0 bases clipped from V and 6 bases from J, the junction kept 4 bases outside the gene matches.

The genes are TRBV4-1 and TRBJ2-3; TRBD2 might be the D (5 bases). Germline CDR1 MGHRA, CDR2 YSYEKL. This CDR3 region has 15 residues. V was clipped by 3 bases and J by 0 bases, with 10 bases between them. The CDR3 region has the DNA TGCGCCAGCAGCCATAGCGAGACGAGCACAGATACGCAGTATTTT. This codes for CASSHSETSTDTQYF.

The chain couples TRBV4-1 to TRBJ1-6; the D gene is possibly TRBD1 (6 bases). The CDR3 extends over 17 amino acids. Germline V CDR1 and CDR2: MGHRA, YSYEKL. With 0 bases removed from V and 6 bases from J, the gap between germline ends came to 15 bases. The chain's CDR3 is CASSQDLGGGRNSPLHF. CDR3 DNA: TGCGCCAGCAGCCAAGATCTTGGGGGGGGCCGTAATTCACCCCTCCACTTT.

The rearrangement joins TRBV28 to TRBJ1-2, with 8 bases aligning to TRBD1. CDR1 is MDHEN and CDR2 is SYDVKM in the germline V gene. CDR3 length equals 14 residues. The ends lost 3 bases at V and 3 bases at J; junction bases unmatched: 3. The CDR3 is CASSFLDRDYGYTF. The CDR3 coding sequence is TGTGCCAGCAGTTTTCTGGACAGGGACTATGGCTACACCTTC.

About this clone itself: Other DNA sequences in this specimen translate into the identical CDR3. The chain uses TRBV19 and TRBJ2-6; 9 bases align to TRBD1. The CDR3 spans 17 residues. Trimming took 10 bases from V and 1 from J; bases not matched to a gene: 11. CDR1 LNHDA and CDR2 SQIVND come from the germline V gene (reference sequence). CDR3 bases: TGTGCCACTTCCCCGGGACAGGGCCTATCTGGGGCCAACGTCCTGACTTTC. Translation: CATSPGQGLSGANVLTF.

The rearrangement uses TRBV30 and TRBJ1-5; 7 bases map to TRBD1. The CDR3 is made up of 14 amino acids. Germline V gene lookup returns CDR1 GTSNPN and CDR2 SVGIG (reference sequence). Losses at the gene ends were 5 bases for V and 0 bases for J; bases not matched to a gene: 4. The CDR3 here is CAWQTGDSNQPQHF. As DNA, the CDR3 is TGTGCCTGGCAAACAGGGGATAGCAATCAGCCCCAGCATTTT.

The V gene is TRBV5-1, the J gene TRBJ2-1; TRBD2 is a possible D gene (6 bases). The V gene's germline CDR1 is SGHRS and CDR2 YFSETQ. V was cut by 4 bases and J by 8 bases, with 16 bases left in between. The CDR3 loop spans 14 amino acids. As DNA, the CDR3 is TGCGCCAGCAGCCTGGGGAGAGCGGGCGATGAGCAGTTCTTC. This sequence encodes CASSLGRAGDEQFF.